This TCR beta chain comes out of a study of blood T cells in healthy people across ages. The germline V and J ends were trimmed by 7 bases and 6 bases, with 18 bases remaining between them. The CDR3 is 14 residues long. Looked up from germline, CDR1 is MNHEY and CDR2 is SVGAGI. General study points: CMV status of donors was not determined, possibly confounding expanded clonotype changes.

Points on this clonotype: Its antigen is unknown.

A second PCR of roughly 7 to 11 cycles used a sample-barcoded 5' primer and a J-beta primer mix. All cDNA molecules were each tagged by a template-switch adaptor with 12 random nucleotides. TCRdb used MiXCR to reprocess the 5' RACE reads, holding one entry per CDR3 protein. The sample has 1.5 million to 2 million distinct CDR3 sequences, roughly a third seen once; the top ten hold roughly 10%. The chain employs TRBV6-5 and TRBJ1-1; no clear D gene. The sample was blood. The sequence was collected from a woman aged 25 to 39 in good health. CDR3 region: CASTPSRDSAEAFF. Here the CDR3 DNA reads TGTGCCAGCACCCCGTCCCGGGATTCCGCTGAAGCTTTCTTT.